A selection of T cell receptor beta chains follows, all from one sample in a study of cytomegalovirus exposure and HLA in healthy donors. This table comes from immunoSEQ multiplex PCR, and its TCRdb copy is limited to in-frame clones, with some not included. The data hold roughly 36,000 clones, with around two thirds observed a single time. The sample was PBMCs. These receptors all stem from a man aged 30-40 years in good health and CMV-seronegative. CDR3s include the opening cysteine and the closing phenylalanine or tryptophan. The order of the fields is J gene, V gene, CDR3 protein.

>TRBJ2-7|TRBV2
CAIEEMLNFYEQYF
>TRBJ2-7|TRBV28
CASRGESGTGVPEQYF
>TRBJ2-7|TRBV6-6
CASRAPGTAVSYEQYF
>TRBJ1-1|TRBV7-3
CASSQGTGGGEAFF
>TRBJ2-1|TRBV27
CASSRRGEGGLREQFF
>TRBJ1-2|TRBV19
CASRGDRDGYTF
>TRBJ2-7|TRBV30
CAWRSGNSYEQYF
>TRBJ1-6|TRBV6-1
CASQAGTGDSPLHF
>TRBJ1-4|TRBV15
CATSVPGLDNEKLFF
>TRBJ1-4|TRBV5-1
CASSNPTGIGEKLFF
>TRBJ2-3|TRBV4-2
CASSQDQGLGASDTQYF
>TRBJ1-2|TRBV28
CASSFVQGAGGYTF
>TRBJ2-3|TRBV27
CASTPPGGPDTQYF
>TRBJ2-1|TRBV9
CASSASGRADEQFF